This T cell receptor beta chain emerged from a study of cytomegalovirus exposure and HLA in healthy donors. Across the whole study: In a later analysis, the roughly 120 validation repertoires were reported to have used the same platform as the approximately 670 first-cohort repertoires.

Study-wide points: It was approximately 170 TCR beta chains that were listed as cytomegalovirus-associated.

The repertoire was sequenced with immunoSEQ multiplex PCR; TCRdb's copy has only in-frame clones and lacks some. The sample yields around 200,000 clones, approximately 83% seen once. Germline V gives CDR1 KGHSH, CDR2 LQKENI. The CDR3 sequence is 14 residues long. J lost 2 bases, V lost 7 bases, and 2 bases had no gene match. This clone appeared a single time. Its target is not known. The specimen was PBMCs. V gene TRBV18 combines with J gene TRBJ2-2; 9 bases map to TRBD2. The sequence was collected from a woman aged 18-29 years in good health and CMV-seropositive. CDR3 residues: CASFSGGNTGELFF. For the CDR3, the DNA is TGTGCCAGCTTTAGCGGGGGAAACACCGGGGAGCTGTTTTTT.